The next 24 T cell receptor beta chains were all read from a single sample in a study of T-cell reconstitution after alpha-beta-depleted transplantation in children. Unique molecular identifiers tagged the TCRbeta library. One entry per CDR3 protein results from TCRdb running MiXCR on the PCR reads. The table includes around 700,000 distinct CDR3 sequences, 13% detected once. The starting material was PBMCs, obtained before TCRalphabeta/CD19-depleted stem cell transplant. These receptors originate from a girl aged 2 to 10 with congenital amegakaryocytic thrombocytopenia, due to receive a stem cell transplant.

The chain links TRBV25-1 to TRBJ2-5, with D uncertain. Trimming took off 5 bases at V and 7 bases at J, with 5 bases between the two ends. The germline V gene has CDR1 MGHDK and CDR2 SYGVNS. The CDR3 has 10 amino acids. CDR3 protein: CASSHGTQYF. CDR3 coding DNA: TGTGCCAGCAGTCACGGGACCCAGTACTTC.

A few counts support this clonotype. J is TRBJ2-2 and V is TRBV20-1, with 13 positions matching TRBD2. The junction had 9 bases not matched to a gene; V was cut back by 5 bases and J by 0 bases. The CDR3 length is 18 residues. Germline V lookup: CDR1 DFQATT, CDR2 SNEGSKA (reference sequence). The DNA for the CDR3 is TGCAGTGCTCGGGAGACTAGCGGGAGGACCCCGAACACCGGGGAGCTGTTTTTT. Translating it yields CSARETSGRTPNTGELFF.

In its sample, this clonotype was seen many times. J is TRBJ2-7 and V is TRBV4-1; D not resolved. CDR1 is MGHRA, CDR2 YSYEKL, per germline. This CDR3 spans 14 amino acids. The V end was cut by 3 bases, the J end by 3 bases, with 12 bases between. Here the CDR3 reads CASSQNLGSYEQYF. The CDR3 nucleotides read TGCGCCAGCAGCCAGAACCTTGGTAGCTACGAGCAGTACTTC.

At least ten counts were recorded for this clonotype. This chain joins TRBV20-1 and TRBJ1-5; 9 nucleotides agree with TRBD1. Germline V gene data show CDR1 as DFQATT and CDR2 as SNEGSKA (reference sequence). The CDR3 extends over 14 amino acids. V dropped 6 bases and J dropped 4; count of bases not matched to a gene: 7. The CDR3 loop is CSAQTGGRNQPQHF. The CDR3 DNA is TGCAGTGCCCAGACAGGGGGTAGAAATCAGCCCCAGCATTTT.

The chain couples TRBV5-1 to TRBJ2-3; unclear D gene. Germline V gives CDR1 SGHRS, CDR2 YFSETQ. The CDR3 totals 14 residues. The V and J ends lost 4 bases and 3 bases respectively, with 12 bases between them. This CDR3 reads CASSQEQETDTQYF. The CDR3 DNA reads TGCGCCAGCAGCCAAGAACAAGAGACAGATACGCAGTATTTT.

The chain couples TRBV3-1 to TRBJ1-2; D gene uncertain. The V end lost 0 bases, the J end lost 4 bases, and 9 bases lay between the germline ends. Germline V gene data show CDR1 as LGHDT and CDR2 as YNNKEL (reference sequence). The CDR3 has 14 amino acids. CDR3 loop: CASSQDGRGYGYTF. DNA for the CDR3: TGTGCCAGCAGCCAAGATGGACGGGGCTATGGCTACACCTTC. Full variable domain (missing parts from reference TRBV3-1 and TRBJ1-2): DTAVSQTPKYLVTQMGNDKSIKCEQNLGHDTMYWYKQDSKKFLKIMFSYNNKELIINETVPNRFSPKSPDKAHLNLHINSLELGDSAVYFCASSQDGRGYGYTFGSGTRLTVV.

The CDR3 here is CASSPETSGGSYEQYF. The CDR3 DNA is TGTGCCAGCAGCCCAGAGACTAGCGGAGGCTCCTACGAGCAGTACTTC. This chain uses TRBV7-6 with TRBJ2-7, with TRBD2 matching 9 bases. This CDR3 comprises 16 residues. Trimming at V came to 5 bases and at J to 0 bases, leaving 8 bases not matched to a gene. Germline V gives CDR1 SGHVS, CDR2 FNYEAQ.

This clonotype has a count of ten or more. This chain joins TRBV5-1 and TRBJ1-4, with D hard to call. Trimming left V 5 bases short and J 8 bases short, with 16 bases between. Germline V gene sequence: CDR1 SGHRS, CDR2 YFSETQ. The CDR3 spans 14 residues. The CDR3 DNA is TGCGCCAGCAGGGTTGACGAATGGGCGGAAAAACTGTTTTTT. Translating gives CASRVDEWAEKLFF.

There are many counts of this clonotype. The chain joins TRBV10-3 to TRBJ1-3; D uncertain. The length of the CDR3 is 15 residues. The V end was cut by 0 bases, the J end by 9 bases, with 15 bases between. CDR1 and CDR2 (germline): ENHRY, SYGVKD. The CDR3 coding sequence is TGTGCCATCAGTGAGTCGCGAGGGTTTCATGCCACCATATATTTT. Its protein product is CAISESRGFHATIYF.

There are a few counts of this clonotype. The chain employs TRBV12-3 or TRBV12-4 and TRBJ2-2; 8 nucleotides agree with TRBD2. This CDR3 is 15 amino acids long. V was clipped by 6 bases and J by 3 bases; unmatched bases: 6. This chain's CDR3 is CASRSLAGYTGELFF. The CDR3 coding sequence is TGTGCCAGCAGGTCCTTAGCGGGGTACACCGGGGAGCTGTTTTTT.

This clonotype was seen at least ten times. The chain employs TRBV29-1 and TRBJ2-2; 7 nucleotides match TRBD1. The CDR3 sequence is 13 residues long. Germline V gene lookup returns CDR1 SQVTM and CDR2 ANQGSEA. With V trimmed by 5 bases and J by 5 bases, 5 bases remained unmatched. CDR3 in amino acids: CSVLTGETGELFF. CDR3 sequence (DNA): TGCAGCGTTCTAACAGGGGAAACCGGGGAGCTGTTTTTT.

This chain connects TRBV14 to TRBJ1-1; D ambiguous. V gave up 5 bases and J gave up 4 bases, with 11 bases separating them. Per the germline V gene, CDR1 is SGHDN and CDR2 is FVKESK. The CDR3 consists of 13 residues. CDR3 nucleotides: TGTGCCAGCAGCGGAACAACAAGCACTGAAGCTTTCTTT. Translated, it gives CASSGTTSTEAFF. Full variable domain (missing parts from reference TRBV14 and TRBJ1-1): EAGVTQFPSHSVIEKGQTVTLRCDPISGHDNLYWYRRVMGKEIKFLLHFVKESKQDESGMPNNRFLAERTGGTYSTLKVQPAELEDSGVYFCASSGTTSTEAFFGQGTRLTVV.

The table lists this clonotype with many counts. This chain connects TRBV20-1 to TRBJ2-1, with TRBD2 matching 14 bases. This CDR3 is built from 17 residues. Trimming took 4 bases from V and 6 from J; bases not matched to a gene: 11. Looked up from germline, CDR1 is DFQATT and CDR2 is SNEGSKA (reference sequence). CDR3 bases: TGCAGTGCTAACGACCCGGGACTAGCGGGAGCGAGCAATGAGCAGTTCTTC. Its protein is CSANDPGLAGASNEQFF.

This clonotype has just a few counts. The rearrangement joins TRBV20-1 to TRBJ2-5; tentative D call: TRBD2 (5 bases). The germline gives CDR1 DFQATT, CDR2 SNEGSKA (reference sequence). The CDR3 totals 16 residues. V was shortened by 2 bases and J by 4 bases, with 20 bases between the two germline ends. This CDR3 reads CSARPYLLSGPETQYF. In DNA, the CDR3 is TGCAGTGCTAGACCCTACCTGCTAAGCGGCCCAGAGACCCAGTACTTC.

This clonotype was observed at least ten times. CDR3: CASSYQTSGTSGFGELFF. CDR3 DNA sequence: TGTGCCAGCAGTTACCAAACATCGGGGACTAGCGGTTTCGGGGAGCTGTTTTTT. This chain links TRBV27 with TRBJ2-2; TRBD2 agrees at 11 bases. Germline V gene lookup returns CDR1 MNHEY and CDR2 SMNVEV (reference sequence). The CDR3 length is 18 residues. With V trimmed by 4 bases and J by 7 bases, 14 bases remained unmatched.

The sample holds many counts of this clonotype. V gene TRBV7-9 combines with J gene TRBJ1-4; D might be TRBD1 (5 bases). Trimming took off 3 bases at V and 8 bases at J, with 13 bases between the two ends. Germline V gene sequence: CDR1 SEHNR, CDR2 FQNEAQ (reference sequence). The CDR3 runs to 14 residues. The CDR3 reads CASSFEGTNEKLFF. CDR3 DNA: TGTGCCAGCAGCTTTGAAGGGACGAACGAAAAACTGTTTTTT.

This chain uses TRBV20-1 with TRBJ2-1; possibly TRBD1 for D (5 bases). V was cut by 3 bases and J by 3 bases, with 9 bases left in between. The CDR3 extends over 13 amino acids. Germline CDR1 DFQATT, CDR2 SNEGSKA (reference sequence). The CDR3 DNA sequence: TGCAGTGCTAGCATAGGGGTCTACAATGAGCAGTTCTTC. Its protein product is CSASIGVYNEQFF.

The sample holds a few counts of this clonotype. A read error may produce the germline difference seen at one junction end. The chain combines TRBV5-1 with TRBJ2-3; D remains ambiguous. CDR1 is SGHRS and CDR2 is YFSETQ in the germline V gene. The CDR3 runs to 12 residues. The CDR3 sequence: CASRLGTDTQYF. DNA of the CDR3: TGTGCCAGCAGGCTTGGCACAGATACGCAGTATTTT.

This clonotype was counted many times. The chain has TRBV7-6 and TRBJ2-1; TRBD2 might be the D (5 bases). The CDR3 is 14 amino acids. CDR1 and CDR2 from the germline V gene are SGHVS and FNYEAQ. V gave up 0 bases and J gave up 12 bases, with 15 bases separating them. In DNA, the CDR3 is TGTGCCAGCAGCTTAGCTCTGGACTCCTTAGGGCAGTTCTTC. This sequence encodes CASSLALDSLGQFF.

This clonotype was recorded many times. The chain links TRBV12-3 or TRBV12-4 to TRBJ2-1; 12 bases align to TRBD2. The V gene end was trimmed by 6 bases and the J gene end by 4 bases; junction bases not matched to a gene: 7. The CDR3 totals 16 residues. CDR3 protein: CASRPRTSGDYNEQFF. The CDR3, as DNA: TGTGCCAGCAGACCCCGGACTAGCGGGGATTACAATGAGCAGTTCTTC.

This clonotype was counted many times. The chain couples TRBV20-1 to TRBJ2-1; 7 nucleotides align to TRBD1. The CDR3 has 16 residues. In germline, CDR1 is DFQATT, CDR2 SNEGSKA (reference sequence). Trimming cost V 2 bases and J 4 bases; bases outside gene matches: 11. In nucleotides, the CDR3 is TGCAGTGCTAGAATTCAAGACAGGGCCCTTTACAATGAGCAGTTCTTC. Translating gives CSARIQDRALYNEQFF.

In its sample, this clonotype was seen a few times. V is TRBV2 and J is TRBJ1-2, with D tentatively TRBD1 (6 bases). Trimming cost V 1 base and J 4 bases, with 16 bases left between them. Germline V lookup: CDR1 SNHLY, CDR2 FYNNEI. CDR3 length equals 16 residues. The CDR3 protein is CASSEEGGLNLYGYTF. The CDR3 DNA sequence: TGTGCCAGCAGTGAAGAGGGGGGACTCAACCTCTATGGCTACACCTTC.

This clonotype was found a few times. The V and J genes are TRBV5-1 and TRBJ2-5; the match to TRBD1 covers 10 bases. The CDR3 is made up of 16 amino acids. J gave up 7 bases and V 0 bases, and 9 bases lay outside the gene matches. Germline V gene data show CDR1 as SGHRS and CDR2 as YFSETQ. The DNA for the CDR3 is TGCGCCAGCAGCTTGGAAAGACAGGGGGCCGGTTCGACCCAGTACTTC. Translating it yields CASSLERQGAGSTQYF.

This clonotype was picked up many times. CDR3 bases: TGTGCCAGCTTGAGGACAGGGGTGAACACTGAAGCTTTCTTT. Translation: CASLRTGVNTEAFF. The rearrangement joins TRBV5-6 to TRBJ1-1; TRBD1 aligns across 9 bases. This CDR3 spans 14 amino acids. CDR1 SGHDT and CDR2 YYEEEE come from the germline V gene. The V gene end was trimmed by 7 bases and the J gene end by 0 bases; junction bases not matched to a gene: 4.